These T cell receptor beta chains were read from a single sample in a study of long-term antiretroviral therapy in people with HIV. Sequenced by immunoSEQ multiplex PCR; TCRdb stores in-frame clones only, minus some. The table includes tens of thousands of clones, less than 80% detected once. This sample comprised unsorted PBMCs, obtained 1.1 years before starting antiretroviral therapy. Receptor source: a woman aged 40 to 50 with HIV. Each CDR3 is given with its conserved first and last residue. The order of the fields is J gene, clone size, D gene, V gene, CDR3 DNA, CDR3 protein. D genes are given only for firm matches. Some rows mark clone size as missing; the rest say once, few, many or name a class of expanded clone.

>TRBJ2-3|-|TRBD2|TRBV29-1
TGCAGCGGATGGGGAGGGCCCTCAAGCACAGATACGCAGTATTTT
CSGWGGPSSTDTQYF
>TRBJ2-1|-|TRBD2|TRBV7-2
TGTGCCAGCAGCCCGCCCGGACTAGCGGGACCTGTTGAGCAGTTCTTC
CASSPPGLAGPVEQFF
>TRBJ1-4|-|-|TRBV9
TGTGCCAGCAGCCCCTATACCGGGGGCCTTAATGGGGAAAAACTGTTTTTT
CASSPYTGGLNGEKLFF
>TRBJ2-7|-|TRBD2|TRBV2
TGTGCCAGCAGTGAACCCATTAGCGGGAGATCCTACGAGCAGTACTTC
CASSEPISGRSYEQYF
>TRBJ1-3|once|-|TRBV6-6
TGTGCCAGCAGATCACCGGCCCGAGGGGCTGGAAACACCATATATTTT
CASRSPARGAGNTIYF
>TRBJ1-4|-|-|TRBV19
TGTGCCAGTAGTATAGGTCCAGGGGAAGTTGGAAATGAAAAACTGTTTTTT
CASSIGPGEVGNEKLFF
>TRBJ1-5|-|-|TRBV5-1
TGCGCCAGCAGCTTGGGGTCGGGGGCTCGTCAGCCCCAGCATTTT
CASSLGSGARQPQHF
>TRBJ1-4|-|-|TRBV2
TGTGCCAGCACCGATACCGGGCAAACGGGTGAAAAACTGTTTTTT
CASTDTGQTGEKLFF
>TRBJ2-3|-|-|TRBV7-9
TGTGCCAGCAGCTTATTTGGCAGCACAGATACGCAGTATTTT
CASSLFGSTDTQYF
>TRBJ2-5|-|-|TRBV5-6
TGTGCCAGCAGCTTCCGGGACGGCCAAGAGACCCAGTACTTC
CASSFRDGQETQYF
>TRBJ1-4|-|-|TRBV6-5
TGTGCCAGCAGAAGTATAACAGGCCACAATGAAAAACTGTTTTTT
CASRSITGHNEKLFF
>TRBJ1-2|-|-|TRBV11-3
TGTGCCAGCAGCTTTATGGAATATGGCTACACCTTC
CASSFMEYGYTF
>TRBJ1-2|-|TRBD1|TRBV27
TGTGCCAGCAGTTTCGACAGGGGGAATGGCTACACCTTC
CASSFDRGNGYTF
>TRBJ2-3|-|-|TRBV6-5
TGTGCCAGCAGGGCCAGCGGAGATACGCAGTATTTT
CASRASGDTQYF
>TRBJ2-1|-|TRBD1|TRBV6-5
TGTGCCAGCAGCAGGACAGGGGCCTACAATGAGCAGTTCTTC
CASSRTGAYNEQFF
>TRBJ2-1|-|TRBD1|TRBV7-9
TGTGCCAGCAGCCCGCCCCCAGGGGGTTCGTACAATGAGCAGTTCTTC
CASSPPPGGSYNEQFF
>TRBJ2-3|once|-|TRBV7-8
TGTGCCAGCAGCTTAGCGCAGGGGACAACAGATACGCAGTATTTT
CASSLAQGTTDTQYF
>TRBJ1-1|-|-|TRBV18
TGTGCCAGCTCACCACGGTTCGCCTCCGCGAACACTGAAGCTTTCTTT
CASSPRFASANTEAFF
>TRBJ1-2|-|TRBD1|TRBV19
TGTGCGTCGGACAGGGGTGACTATGGCTACACCTTC
CASDRGDYGYTF
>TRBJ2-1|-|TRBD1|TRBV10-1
TGCGCCAGCAGTGAGTTTATGACAGGGGGCCTTAGGAATGAGCAGTTCTTC
CASSEFMTGGLRNEQFF
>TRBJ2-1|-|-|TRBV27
TGTGCCAGCAGTTTATCGTGGCCGGGCGCCTACAATGAGCAGTTCTTC
CASSLSWPGAYNEQFF
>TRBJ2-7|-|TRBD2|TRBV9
TGTGCCAGCAGCGCGACTAGCGGGCCCTACGAGCAGTACTTC
CASSATSGPYEQYF
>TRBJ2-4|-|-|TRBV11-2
TGTGCCAGCTCCGCGGGGGCCAAAAACATTCAGTACTTC
CASSAGAKNIQYF
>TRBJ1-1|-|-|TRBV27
TGTGCCAGCACCCAAGATCTTGGGGGAAGGACTGAAGCTTTCTTT
CASTQDLGGRTEAFF
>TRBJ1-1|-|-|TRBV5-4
TGTGCCAGCAGCTTGCAATTGGGCGGGGAAGCTTTCTTT
CASSLQLGGEAFF
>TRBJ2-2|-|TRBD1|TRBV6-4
TGTGCCAGCCGACAGGGGCCAAACACCGGGGAGCTGTTTTTT
CASRQGPNTGELFF
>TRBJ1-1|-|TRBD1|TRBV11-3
TGTGCCAGCAGCTTCGCCAGGGGGCCCGCTGAAGCTTTCTTT
CASSFARGPAEAFF
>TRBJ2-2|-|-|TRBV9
TGTGCCACCGCCGGGGCCACCGGGGAGCTGTTTTTT
CATAGATGELFF
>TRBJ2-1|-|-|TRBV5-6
TGTGCCAGCAGCCCTCCGCCGGGTATGTCGTGGGATGAGCAGTTCTTC
CASSPPPGMSWDEQFF
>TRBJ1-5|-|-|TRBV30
TGTGCCTGGAGTGTGAAAGGAGGGAGCAATCAGCCCCAGCATTTT
CAWSVKGGSNQPQHF
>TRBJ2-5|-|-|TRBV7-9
TGTGCCAGCAGGTTTATTGGGGCCGGGGAGACCCAGTACTTC
CASRFIGAGETQYF
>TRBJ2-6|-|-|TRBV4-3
TGCGCCAGCAGCCAAGAATTGGCCTCTGGGGCCAACGTCCTGACTTTC
CASSQELASGANVLTF
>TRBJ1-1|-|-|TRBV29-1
TGCAGCGTTGGGAGTCAACTGAACACTGAAGCTTTCTTT
CSVGSQLNTEAFF
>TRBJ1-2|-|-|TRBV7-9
TGTGCCGGGAAACTGGGAACGGACTCCTATGGCTACACCTTC
CAGKLGTDSYGYTF
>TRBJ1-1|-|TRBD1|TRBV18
TGTGCCAGCTCAAGGGACAGGGGGACTGAAGCTTTCTTT
CASSRDRGTEAFF
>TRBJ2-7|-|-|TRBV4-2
TGTGCCAGCAGCCAATCGACCTTCTACGAGCAGTACTTC
CASSQSTFYEQYF
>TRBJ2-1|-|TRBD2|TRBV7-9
TGTGCCAGCAGCCCCGGGTCGGTGCGGGAGGTCAATGAGCAGTTCTTC
CASSPGSVREVNEQFF
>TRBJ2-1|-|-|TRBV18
TGTGCCAGCTCACCACCTCCCCAGGGTGAGCAGTTCTTC
CASSPPPQGEQFF
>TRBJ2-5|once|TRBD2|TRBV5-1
TGCGCCAGCAGCTTAGCGGGAGGGGAAGAGACCCAGTACTTC
CASSLAGGEETQYF
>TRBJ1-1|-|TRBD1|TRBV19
TGTGCCAGTAGTACTCAGACAGGGGGCACTGAAGCTTTCTTT
CASSTQTGGTEAFF
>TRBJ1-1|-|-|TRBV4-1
TGCGCCAGCAGCCAAACTACACAGGCTATACACATAATGAACACTGAAGCTTTCTTT
CASSQTTQAIHIMNTEAFF
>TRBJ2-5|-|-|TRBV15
TGTGCCACCAGCAGAGCTACGGAGGCCCAAGAGACCCAGTACTTC
CATSRATEAQETQYF
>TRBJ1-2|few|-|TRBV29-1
TGCAGCGTTGTTTATGGTTTGCGTTTAGCCTTC
CSVVYGLRLAF
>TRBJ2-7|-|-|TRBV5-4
TGTGCCAGCAGCCTAGAGATAGGTACCTACGAGCAGTACTTC
CASSLEIGTYEQYF
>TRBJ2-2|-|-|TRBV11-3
TGTGCCAGCAGCACAGGACAAATCGCGAACACCGGGGAGCTGTTTTTT
CASSTGQIANTGELFF
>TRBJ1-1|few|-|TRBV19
TGTGCCAGTACGGGCGTGAGCTTGGGGGACACTGAAGCTTTCTTT
CASTGVSLGDTEAFF
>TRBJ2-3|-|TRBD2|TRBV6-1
TGTGCCAGCAGTGAGCCTAGCGGGGGCTACACAGATACGCAGTATTTT
CASSEPSGGYTDTQYF
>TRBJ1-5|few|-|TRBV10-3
TGTGCCATCAGTGAGGGACATCAGCAGCCCCAGCATTTT
CAISEGHQQPQHF
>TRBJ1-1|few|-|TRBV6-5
TGTGCCAGCAGTTACAGGGGACCGAACACTGAAGCTTTCTTT
CASSYRGPNTEAFF
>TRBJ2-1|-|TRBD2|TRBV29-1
TGCAGCGCTGCTAGCGGGACTCACAATGAGCAGTTCTTC
CSAASGTHNEQFF
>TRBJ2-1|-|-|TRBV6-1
TGTGCCAGCAGTGAAGAACACGGAGCGGTGGCCTACAATGAGCAGTTCTTC
CASSEEHGAVAYNEQFF